This TCR beta chain was documented in a study of tissue T cells after allogeneic stem cell transplantation. Documented time point: mouse harvest day 14 after allogeneic transplant. Tail vein injection delivered 10^7 T-cell-depleted bone marrow cells and 10^6 splenic CD5+ T cells. This CDR3 comprises 13 residues. Germline CDR1 NNHDY, CDR2 SYVADS. The ends lost 6 bases at V and 6 bases at J; junction bases unmatched: 4. Findings of the study overall: Anatomically similar tissues had similar TCR repertoires within each patient. Only a limited share of tissue TCRs appeared in blood or spleen.

Measured with immunoSEQ multiplex PCR; TCRdb has only the in-frame clones, and not every one. Among a few thousand clones listed, roughly 30% were seen once. This clone came up a few times. Its antigen is not identified. Each gene name is a mouse one. The read falls 1 residue short of the CDR3 end, and the missing part is taken from the germline J gene. V and J are TRBV13-3 and TRBJ2-5; 10 bases fit TRBD2. Sequencing was carried out using skin. The receptor's source is a female BALB/c mouse given C57BL/6 T cells with graft-versus-host disease after an allogeneic hematopoietic cell transplant. Incomplete CDR3 DNA: TGTGCCAGCAAGACTGGGGGGTGGGACACCCAGTAC. Its translation is CASKTGGWDTQY. The complete CDR3 sequence is CASKTGGWDTQYF.